A selection of T cell receptor beta chains follows, all from one sample in a study of B cell selection in AIRE deficiency. Some clones are missing from TCRdb's copy, which holds only in-frame ones; the method was immunoSEQ multiplex PCR. In the table there are under 30,000 clones, around 97% of which are singletons. The sequenced sample was conventional CD4+ T cells sorted from PBMCs. The source of these receptors is a human donor with AIRE deficiency. The CDR3 runs from the conserved cysteine through the conserved F or W. D genes are given only for firm matches. For some rows the clone size is stated as once, few or many, or as a class when expanded; others skip it.

clone_size: NA; d_call: NA; v_call: TRBV10-3; j_call: TRBJ1-3; cdr3_nt: TGTGCCATCAGTGAGGAAGGAAACACCATATATTTT; cdr3_aa: CAISEEGNTIYF
clone_size: NA; d_call: TRBD1; v_call: TRBV19; j_call: TRBJ2-2; cdr3_nt: TGTGCCAGTAAAAATGGGGGGCCCGGGACAGGGGCAAGCGGGGAGCTGTTTTTT; cdr3_aa: CASKNGGPGTGASGELFF
clone_size: NA; d_call: TRBD2; v_call: TRBV9; j_call: TRBJ2-7; cdr3_nt: TGTGCCAGCAGCGTAGGGGCGGCTAGCGGGAGTGGCCTCTACGAGCAGTACTTC; cdr3_aa: CASSVGAASGSGLYEQYF
clone_size: NA; d_call: NA; v_call: TRBV30; j_call: TRBJ1-1; cdr3_nt: TGTGCCTGGAGGGACTCCTTGAACACTGAAGCTTTCTTT; cdr3_aa: CAWRDSLNTEAFF
clone_size: NA; d_call: TRBD2; v_call: TRBV7-2; j_call: TRBJ2-1; cdr3_nt: TGTGCCAGCAGCCCCAGGACTAGTAATGAGCAGTTCTTC; cdr3_aa: CASSPRTSNEQFF
clone_size: NA; d_call: NA; v_call: TRBV19; j_call: TRBJ1-1; cdr3_nt: TGTGCCAGTAGTGGGCGTTGGAACACTGAAGCTTTCTTT; cdr3_aa: CASSGRWNTEAFF
clone_size: NA; d_call: TRBD2; v_call: TRBV7-2; j_call: TRBJ2-5; cdr3_nt: TGTGCCAGCACCCTCCTAAGCGGGGAAGGAGAGACCCAGTACTTC; cdr3_aa: CASTLLSGEGETQYF
clone_size: NA; d_call: NA; v_call: TRBV6-5; j_call: TRBJ2-7; cdr3_nt: TGTGCCAGCAGTCGGCACAGTTCCTACGAGCAGTACTTC; cdr3_aa: CASSRHSSYEQYF
clone_size: NA; d_call: NA; v_call: TRBV19; j_call: TRBJ2-1; cdr3_nt: TGTGCCAGTAGTAATTGGGGGGACGAGCAGTTCTTC; cdr3_aa: CASSNWGDEQFF
clone_size: NA; d_call: TRBD2; v_call: TRBV7-9; j_call: TRBJ2-1; cdr3_nt: TGTGCCAGCGACCCGGGACTAGCGGGAGGCGCGGAGCAGTTCTTC; cdr3_aa: CASDPGLAGGAEQFF
clone_size: NA; d_call: NA; v_call: TRBV2; j_call: TRBJ2-7; cdr3_nt: TGTGCCAGCAGTCGGGTTCTCCCCTACCGAGGGGAGTACTTC; cdr3_aa: CASSRVLPYRGEYF
clone_size: NA; d_call: TRBD2; v_call: TRBV27; j_call: TRBJ2-2; cdr3_nt: TGTGCCAGCAGTTTATCTTCCGGGGGGTACCTGGGCGGGGAGCTGTTTTTT; cdr3_aa: CASSLSSGGYLGGELFF
clone_size: NA; d_call: TRBD1; v_call: TRBV7-7; j_call: TRBJ2-5; cdr3_nt: TGTGCCAGCAGCTCGGGACAGAACCAACAAGAGACCCAGTACTTC; cdr3_aa: CASSSGQNQQETQYF
clone_size: NA; d_call: TRBD1; v_call: TRBV10-3; j_call: TRBJ1-4; cdr3_nt: TGTGCCATCAGCTTGACAGGGGGCGGTAATGAAAAACTGTTTTTT; cdr3_aa: CAISLTGGGNEKLFF
clone_size: NA; d_call: NA; v_call: TRBV5-8; j_call: TRBJ1-4; cdr3_nt: TGTGCCAGCAGCCCCGGGACCCAGTATGGAAAACTGTTTTTT; cdr3_aa: CASSPGTQYGKLFF
clone_size: NA; d_call: NA; v_call: TRBV11-2; j_call: TRBJ2-3; cdr3_nt: TGTGCCAGCAGCTTCCCGGCGGGTGGGATCACAGATACGCAGTATTTT; cdr3_aa: CASSFPAGGITDTQYF
clone_size: NA; d_call: NA; v_call: TRBV7-2; j_call: TRBJ2-1; cdr3_nt: TGTGCCAGCAGCACCAAGGCAGGGTTGGTGGATGAGCAGTTCTTC; cdr3_aa: CASSTKAGLVDEQFF
clone_size: NA; d_call: NA; v_call: TRBV14; j_call: TRBJ1-4; cdr3_nt: TGTGCCAGCAGCCAATGGCAGGGCCTTAATGAAAAACTGTTTTTT; cdr3_aa: CASSQWQGLNEKLFF
clone_size: NA; d_call: NA; v_call: TRBV2; j_call: TRBJ1-1; cdr3_nt: TGTGCCAGCAGTGAAGAGGGAGGGACTGAAGCTTTCTTT; cdr3_aa: CASSEEGGTEAFF
clone_size: once; d_call: TRBD2; v_call: TRBV11-2; j_call: TRBJ2-1; cdr3_nt: TGTGCCAGCAGCTTAGGGACTAGCGGACACTCCTACAATGAGCAGTTCTTC; cdr3_aa: CASSLGTSGHSYNEQFF
clone_size: NA; d_call: NA; v_call: TRBV7-9; j_call: TRBJ2-7; cdr3_nt: TGTGCCAGCAGCTTAGTCGGGCGGTCCTACGAGCAGTACTTC; cdr3_aa: CASSLVGRSYEQYF
clone_size: NA; d_call: NA; v_call: TRBV7-2; j_call: TRBJ1-1; cdr3_nt: TGTGCCAGCAGTCGGGTCCGCCAACCCGGAGCTTTCTTT; cdr3_aa: CASSRVRQPGAFF
clone_size: NA; d_call: NA; v_call: TRBV5-6; j_call: TRBJ2-3; cdr3_nt: TGTGCCAGCCTTCGAGGGGGGAGACGCACAGATACGCAGTATTTT; cdr3_aa: CASLRGGRRTDTQYF
clone_size: NA; d_call: NA; v_call: TRBV5-1; j_call: TRBJ2-3; cdr3_nt: TGCGCCAGCAGCTTGTCGGGGGTTATCACAGATACGCAGTATTTT; cdr3_aa: CASSLSGVITDTQYF
clone_size: NA; d_call: TRBD1; v_call: TRBV5-8; j_call: TRBJ2-7; cdr3_nt: TGTGCCAGCAGCCACCGCTCCGGGACAGGGAGCAACGAGCAGTACTTC; cdr3_aa: CASSHRSGTGSNEQYF
clone_size: NA; d_call: TRBD2; v_call: TRBV27; j_call: TRBJ2-4; cdr3_nt: TGTGCCAGCAGTTCGCTCTTACTTCCCTCGGGACTAGCGGGGAGACTAGCCAAAAACATTCAGTACTTC; cdr3_aa: CASSSLLLPSGLAGRLAKNIQYF
clone_size: NA; d_call: NA; v_call: TRBV30; j_call: TRBJ1-5; cdr3_nt: TGTGCCTGGAGCTTTGGGGAACTTTTTGGGAATCAGCCCCAGCATTTT; cdr3_aa: CAWSFGELFGNQPQHF
clone_size: NA; d_call: TRBD1; v_call: TRBV5-4; j_call: TRBJ2-5; cdr3_nt: TGTGCCAGCAGCGGGACAGGGTTTGAAGAGACCCAGTACTTC; cdr3_aa: CASSGTGFEETQYF
clone_size: NA; d_call: NA; v_call: TRBV7-6; j_call: TRBJ2-7; cdr3_nt: TGTGCCAGCAGCTTAGCCCGGAGCAACTACGAGCAGTACTTC; cdr3_aa: CASSLARSNYEQYF
clone_size: NA; d_call: NA; v_call: TRBV5-1; j_call: TRBJ1-4; cdr3_nt: TGCGCCAGCAGGGGAAATGAAAAACTGTTTTTT; cdr3_aa: CASRGNEKLFF
clone_size: NA; d_call: NA; v_call: TRBV28; j_call: TRBJ1-6; cdr3_nt: TGTGCCAGCAGTCCCTCCAGGGGACGGAATAATTCACCCCTCCACTTT; cdr3_aa: CASSPSRGRNNSPLHF
clone_size: NA; d_call: TRBD1; v_call: TRBV7-3; j_call: TRBJ2-1; cdr3_nt: TGTGCCAGCAGCTTAACAGGGGGCCCAAGGGCGAATGAGCAGTTCTTC; cdr3_aa: CASSLTGGPRANEQFF
clone_size: NA; d_call: NA; v_call: TRBV5-1; j_call: TRBJ2-1; cdr3_nt: TGCGCCAGCAGAGATAGCGTGAACTCCTACAATGAGCAGTTCTTC; cdr3_aa: CASRDSVNSYNEQFF
clone_size: once; d_call: TRBD2; v_call: TRBV4-2; j_call: TRBJ2-2; cdr3_nt: TGTGCCAGCAGCCAATACGGACTAGCGGGAGTTAAGACCGGGGAGCTGTTTTTT; cdr3_aa: CASSQYGLAGVKTGELFF